This T cell receptor (beta chain) was recorded in a study of shared clonotypes between healthy human individuals. Study-wide points: Sampling included only blood; tissue repertoires likely differ.

Concerning this clone: Its antigen is undetermined.

This table comes from immunoSEQ multiplex PCR, and its TCRdb copy is limited to in-frame clones, with some not included. The data show 2 million to 2.5 million clones, 93% seen once. The CDR3 sequence is 12 residues long. V was clipped by 0 bases and J by 3 bases, with 2 bases between them. Germline-derived CDR1 and CDR2 are KGHSH and LQKENI. The chain recombines TRBV18 with TRBJ1-2; D is unclear. The sequencing input was naive CD4+ T cells from PBMCs. Subset described: CD45RA+ positively selected. The TCR sequence derives from a man between 18 and 29 years old in good health. Some clones in this sample may be carry-over from other donors' samples. CDR3 sequence reads: CASSPPDYGYTF. Here the CDR3 DNA reads TGTGCCAGCTCACCACCGGACTATGGCTACACCTTC.